The clone carrying this T cell receptor beta chain was seen more than once but under ten times. Sequencing used cDNA as its template, made by extracting RNA and reverse transcribing it. Clones were sequenced by immunoSEQ multiplex PCR, and TCRdb holds only the in-frame ones, with some missing. The table lists around 250,000 clones, roughly two thirds of them singletons. PBMCs provided sorted CD4+ and CD8+ T cells. This sample is drawn from a study of CD8+ T cells in alopecia areata. Study details: At a dose of 5 to 10 mg twice daily, oral tofacitinib was given to treated patients.

Germline V gives CDR1 GTSNPN, CDR2 SVGIG (reference sequence). The V and J ends lost 0 bases and 0 bases respectively, with 6 bases between them. The CDR3 extends over 14 amino acids. The clonotype comes from a human donor with alopecia areata. The gene calls are TRBV30 and TRBJ1-5, with D uncertain. Here the sequenced sample was CD4+ T cells sorted from blood, taken at week 0. CDR3 in amino acids: CAWSVDTSNQPQHF. In DNA, the CDR3 is TGTGCCTGGAGTGTCGACACTAGCAATCAGCCCCAGCATTTT.